A selection of T cell receptor beta chains follows, all from one sample in a study of regulatory T cells in long-lasting Graves disease. TCRdb ran MiXCR on the multiplex PCR reads and lists one entry per CDR3 protein. Of more than 300,000 distinct CDR3 sequences in the sample, less than 20% were seen once. Sequenced material: peripheral blood mononuclear cells (PBMCs), taken at new diagnosis, from a patient treated with antithyroid drugs. These receptors all come from a female donor with Graves disease. Both conserved end residues are part of each CDR3. The D gene is left open where the match is weak. Clone size is not always given. Where it is, it says once, few, many or a class for expanded clones.

TRBJ1-5,.,TRBV6-1,few,CASSEEGGHQPQHF,TGTGCCAGCAGTGAAGAGGGGGGGCATCAGCCCCAGCATTTT
TRBJ2-1,TRBD2,TRBV20-1,many,CSAQPGLAENNEQFF,TGCAGTGCCCAACCGGGACTAGCGGAGAACAATGAGCAGTTCTTC
TRBJ2-3,.,TRBV12-5,.,CASGLVLRTDLTDTQYF,TGTGCTAGTGGTTTGGTACTTAGGACAGATCTCACAGATACGCAGTATTTT
TRBJ2-7,TRBD2,TRBV20-1,many,CSATIPGLSYEQYF,TGCAGTGCCACGATTCCGGGACTATCCTACGAGCAGTACTTC
TRBJ2-1,TRBD2,TRBV3-1,.,CASSQELTSGRVGVGNEQFF,TGTGCCAGCAGCCAAGAGTTAACTAGCGGGAGGGTCGGTGTGGGAAATGAGCAGTTCTTC
TRBJ1-5,TRBD1,TRBV20-1,few,CSDNRDRGVNQPQHF,TGCAGTGACAACCGGGACAGGGGTGTCAATCAGCCCCAGCATTTT
TRBJ1-1,.,TRBV6-1,once,CASSTGLLEAFF,TGTGCCAGCAGTACAGGGTTACTTGAAGCTTTCTTT
TRBJ2-7,.,TRBV5-5,.,CASSFVGGQSYEQYF,TGTGCCAGCAGCTTTGTGGGGGGCCAATCCTACGAGCAGTACTTC
TRBJ1-2,.,TRBV5-6,few,CASSLDRSSYGYTF,TGTGCCAGCAGCTTGGACAGGTCGAGCTATGGCTACACCTTC
TRBJ1-1,.,TRBV6-1,many,CASTPSVGLHDMNTEAFF,TGTGCCAGCACCCCCTCCGTGGGCCTCCATGACATGAACACTGAAGCTTTCTTT
TRBJ2-5,TRBD1,TRBV29-1,many,CSAGRAGGKTQYF,TGCAGCGCGGGACGGGCAGGGGGCAAGACCCAGTACTTC
TRBJ2-5,.,TRBV7-2,many,CASSFPRLRGQETQYF,TGTGCCAGCAGCTTCCCCAGACTGAGGGGACAAGAGACCCAGTACTTC